A selection of T cell receptor beta chains follows, all from one sample in a study of shared clonotypes between healthy human individuals. Generated by immunoSEQ multiplex PCR, the TCRdb table keeps only in-frame clones and is missing some. The sample shows some 2.4 million clones, 80% to 95% of them seen only once. Material for sequencing was naive CD4+ T cells from PBMCs. Receptor source: a man aged 18 to 35 in good health. Some clones in this sample may be carry-over from other donors' samples. Both conserved end residues are trimmed from each CDR3.

j_gene: TRBJ2-5
v_gene: TRBV18
CDR3aa: ASSGGGQETQY

j_gene: TRBJ2-1
v_gene: TRBV5-4
CDR3aa: ASSWTSGLYNEQF

j_gene: TRBJ2-3
v_gene: TRBV5-1
CDR3aa: ASRTEADTQY

j_gene: TRBJ2-5
v_gene: TRBV10-2
CDR3aa: ASGGTSGEGGSGTQY

j_gene: TRBJ2-5
v_gene: TRBV7-3
CDR3aa: ASSPGLADLKETQY

j_gene: TRBJ2-4
v_gene: TRBV28
CDR3aa: ASSSPGTGLNIQY

j_gene: TRBJ1-1
v_gene: TRBV27
CDR3aa: ASSLSGGNTEAF

j_gene: TRBJ2-7
v_gene: TRBV5-4
CDR3aa: ASSRTGRNEQY

j_gene: TRBJ2-6
v_gene: TRBV28
CDR3aa: ASSFQGARTGANVLT

j_gene: TRBJ1-5
v_gene: TRBV7-9
CDR3aa: ASSFGRSNQPQH

j_gene: TRBJ2-1
v_gene: TRBV7-9
CDR3aa: ASSSRSGGRISYNEQF

j_gene: TRBJ2-5
v_gene: TRBV29-1
CDR3aa: SVGYGTSVQETQY

j_gene: TRBJ2-7
v_gene: TRBV7-9
CDR3aa: ASSLAFRSFEQY

j_gene: TRBJ2-1
v_gene: TRBV4-1
CDR3aa: ASSSIGTVVNEQF

j_gene: TRBJ2-5
v_gene: TRBV6-1
CDR3aa: ASSDLTGGRETQY

j_gene: TRBJ2-7
v_gene: TRBV10-3
CDR3aa: AISTPGLRISTYEQY

j_gene: TRBJ2-7
v_gene: TRBV29-1
CDR3aa: SVAGGALSYEQY

j_gene: TRBJ1-5
v_gene: TRBV28
CDR3aa: ASSSPLGGGNQPQH

j_gene: TRBJ2-7
v_gene: TRBV5-4
CDR3aa: ASSRQASYEQY

j_gene: TRBJ2-5
v_gene: TRBV4-1
CDR3aa: ASSQDPPSGDQETQY

j_gene: TRBJ2-5
v_gene: TRBV7-6
CDR3aa: ASSLWLETQY

j_gene: TRBJ2-1
v_gene: TRBV7-3
CDR3aa: ASSLFSAGGVNNEQF